Many counts were recorded for the clone carrying this T cell receptor (beta chain). The time point is: patch test 1, 2 weeks after DPC sensitization. Treatment specified: therapeutic diphenylcyclopropenone sensitization with weekly scalp DPC. CDR3 length: 11 amino acids. Trimming removed 1 base from V and 6 bases from J, with 3 bases in between. Germline CDR1 SGHAT, CDR2 FQNNGV. The sample comes from a study of human T cells and chemical hapten exposure. TCRdb analysed the RACE reads with MiXCR anew, one entry per CDR3 protein. Altogether 370,000 or so distinct CDR3 sequences are present, roughly 5% being singletons, with the ten largest covering around 2%.

The TCR comes from a woman aged 45-65 years with alopecia areata. Some clones in this sample may be carry-over from other donors' samples. V usage is TRBV11-2 and J usage is TRBJ1-1, with unresolved D. The material sequenced was whole blood, taken in connection with sensitization to the hapten diphenylcyclopropenone (DPC). The CDR3 loop reads CASSLAPEAFF. In DNA form, the CDR3 reads TGTGCCAGCAGCTTAGCTCCTGAAGCTTTCTTT.